This TCR beta chain derives from a study of cytomegalovirus exposure and HLA in healthy donors. General study points: Serostatus for CMV was the only available immune exposure information. Reported results showed that the classifier diagnosed cytomegalovirus status with high specificity and sensitivity. In a later analysis, approximately 18,000 TCR beta sequences were associated with HLA alleles at 0.05 false discovery rate.

Primers for the PCR totalled 60 Vbeta and 13 Jbeta. Sequencing was performed with immunoSEQ multiplex PCR; in TCRdb, only in-frame clones are kept and a portion is missing. The sample comprises some 92,000 clones, approximately 79% of which are singletons, and 2.5% to 3.5% rests with the top ten. Concerning this clone: The antigen is not known.

The V and J ends lost 1 base and 6 bases respectively, with 16 bases between them. Germline CDR1 KGHSH, CDR2 LQKENI. CDR3 length equals 16 residues. This sequence joins TRBV18 and TRBJ2-1; possibly TRBD2 for D (6 bases). This sequence originates from a young man in good health and CMV-seronegative. The sample was PBMCs. The CDR3 DNA is TGTGCCAGCTCACCACGGAGGGACTTCCACCTCAATGAGCAGTTCTTC. Amino acids: CASSPRRDFHLNEQFF.